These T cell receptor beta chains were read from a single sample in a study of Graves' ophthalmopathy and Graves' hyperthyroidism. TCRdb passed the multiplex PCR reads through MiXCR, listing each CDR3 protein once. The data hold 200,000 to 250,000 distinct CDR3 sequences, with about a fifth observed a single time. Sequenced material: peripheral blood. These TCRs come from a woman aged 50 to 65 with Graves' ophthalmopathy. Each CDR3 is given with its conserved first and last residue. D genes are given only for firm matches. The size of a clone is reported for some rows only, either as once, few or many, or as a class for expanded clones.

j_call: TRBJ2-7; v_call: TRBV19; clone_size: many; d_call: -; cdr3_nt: TGTGCCAGTAGTATAACCCGAACCTCCTACGAGCAGTACTTC; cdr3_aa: CASSITRTSYEQYF
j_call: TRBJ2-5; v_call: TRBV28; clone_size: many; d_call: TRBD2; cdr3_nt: TGTGCCAGCAGTGAGACGGGACTAGCGGGAGGAGAGACCCAGTACTTC; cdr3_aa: CASSETGLAGGETQYF
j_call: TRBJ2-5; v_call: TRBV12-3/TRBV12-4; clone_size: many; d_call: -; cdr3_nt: TGTGCCAGCAGTTTAAATGCCGGGGGAGAGACCCAGTACTTC; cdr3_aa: CASSLNAGGETQYF
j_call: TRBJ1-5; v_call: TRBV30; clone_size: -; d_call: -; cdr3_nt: TGTGCCTGGAGTCGGGGCCTAGGGAGCAATCAGCCCCAGCATTTT; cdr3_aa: CAWSRGLGSNQPQHF
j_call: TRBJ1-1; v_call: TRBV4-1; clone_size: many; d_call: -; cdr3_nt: TGCGCCAGCAGCCAGATCGGGGGCCCTGAAGCTTTCTTT; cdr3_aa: CASSQIGGPEAFF
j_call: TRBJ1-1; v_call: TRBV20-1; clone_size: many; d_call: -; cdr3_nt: TGCAGTGCTAGTAACGAACCTAACACTGAAGCTTTCTTT; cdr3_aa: CSASNEPNTEAFF
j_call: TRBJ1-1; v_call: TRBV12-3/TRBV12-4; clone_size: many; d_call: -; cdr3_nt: TGTGCCAGCAGTTTAGCGTTTGGTAGAGCTTTCTTT; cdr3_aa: CASSLAFGRAFF
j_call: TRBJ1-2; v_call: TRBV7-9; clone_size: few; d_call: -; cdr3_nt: TGTGCCAGCGGCAAGGAGGAGAGTACCACTCCTTTTATATGGTTGGGCTACACCTTC; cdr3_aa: CASGKEESTTPFIWLGYTF
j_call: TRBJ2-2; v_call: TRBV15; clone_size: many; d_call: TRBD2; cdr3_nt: TGTGCCACCAGGAGAGGCGGGAGGGGCACCGGGGAGCTGTTTTTT; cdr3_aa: CATRRGGRGTGELFF
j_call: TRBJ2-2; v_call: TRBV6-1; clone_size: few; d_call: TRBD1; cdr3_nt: TGTGCCAGCAGACGGGACAGGGCCACCGGGGAGCTGTTTTTT; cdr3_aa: CASRRDRATGELFF
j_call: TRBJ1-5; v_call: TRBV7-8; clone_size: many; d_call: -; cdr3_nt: TGTGCCAGCAGCTCGGGGGGCAGGAGTCAGCCCCAGCATTTT; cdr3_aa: CASSSGGRSQPQHF
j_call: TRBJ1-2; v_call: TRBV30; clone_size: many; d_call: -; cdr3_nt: TGTGCCTGGAGCCCTAGGAATAACTATGGCTACACCTTC; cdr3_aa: CAWSPRNNYGYTF
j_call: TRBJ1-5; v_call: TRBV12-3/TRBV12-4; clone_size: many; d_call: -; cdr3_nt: TGTGCCAGCAGTTTAGACGGACGTAGCAATCAGCCCCAGCATTTT; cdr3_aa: CASSLDGRSNQPQHF
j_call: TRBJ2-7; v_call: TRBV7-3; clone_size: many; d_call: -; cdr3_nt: TGTGCCAGCAGCCCCAACAGGGATCGCGAGCAGTACTTC; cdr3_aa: CASSPNRDREQYF
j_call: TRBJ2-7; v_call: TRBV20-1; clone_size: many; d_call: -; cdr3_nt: TGCAGTGTTTTATCCCGGGACTACGAGCAGTACTTC; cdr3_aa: CSVLSRDYEQYF
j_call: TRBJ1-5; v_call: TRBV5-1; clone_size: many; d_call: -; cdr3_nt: TGCGCCAGCATCCTTCCGAGGAGAACTGCGGGGAAAGGACCCCAGCATTTT; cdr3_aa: CASILPRRTAGKGPQHF
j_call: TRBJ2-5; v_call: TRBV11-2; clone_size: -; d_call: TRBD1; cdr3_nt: TGTGCCAGCGCCGGGACAGGGGGCAGGGAGACCCAGTACTTC; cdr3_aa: CASAGTGGRETQYF
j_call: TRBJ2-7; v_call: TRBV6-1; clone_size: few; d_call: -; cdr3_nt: TGTGCCTGTCGGGGGCACGGGGGTTCCTACGAGCAGTACTTC; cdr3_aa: CACRGHGGSYEQYF
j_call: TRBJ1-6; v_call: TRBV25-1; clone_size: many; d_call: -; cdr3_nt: TGTGCCAGCAGTGAAGGGACGTTTGATAATTCACCCCTCCACTTT; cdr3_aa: CASSEGTFDNSPLHF
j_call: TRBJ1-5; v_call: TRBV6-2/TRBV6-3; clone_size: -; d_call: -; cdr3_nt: TGTGCCAGCATAGAAGGGTCCTCTTGGCTCCAAGGCAATCAGCCCCAGCATTTT; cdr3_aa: CASIEGSSWLQGNQPQHF
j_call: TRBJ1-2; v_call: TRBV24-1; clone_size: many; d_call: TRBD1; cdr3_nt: TGTGCCACCAGTGATTCGGGACAGCCTAACTATGGCTACACCTTC; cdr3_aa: CATSDSGQPNYGYTF
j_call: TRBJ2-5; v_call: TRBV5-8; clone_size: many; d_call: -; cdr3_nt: TGTGCCAGCAGCTTGCTAGTGCAGTACTTC; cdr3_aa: CASSLLVQYF
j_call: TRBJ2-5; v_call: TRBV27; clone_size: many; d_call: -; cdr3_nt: TGTGCCAGCAGTTCATACAATGACCAAGAGACCCAGTACTTC; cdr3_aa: CASSSYNDQETQYF
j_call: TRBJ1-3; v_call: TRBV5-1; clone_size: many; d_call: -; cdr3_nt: TGCGCCAGCACTATGGGACAATACTCTGGAAACACCATATATTTT; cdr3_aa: CASTMGQYSGNTIYF
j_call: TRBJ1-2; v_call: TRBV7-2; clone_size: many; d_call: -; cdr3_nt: TGTGCCAGCACCCATCGCGTAGACAGGACCTATGGCTACACCTTC; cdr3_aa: CASTHRVDRTYGYTF
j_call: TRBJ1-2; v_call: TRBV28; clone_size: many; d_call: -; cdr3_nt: TGTGCCAGCAGACAATCCGGGGGCGGACGGGGCTATGGCTACACCTTC; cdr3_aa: CASRQSGGGRGYGYTF
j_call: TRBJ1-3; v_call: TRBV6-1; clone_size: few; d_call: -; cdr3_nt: TGTGCCAGCAGTGCCACGTCCAGCTCTGGAAACACCATATATTTT; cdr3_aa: CASSATSSSGNTIYF
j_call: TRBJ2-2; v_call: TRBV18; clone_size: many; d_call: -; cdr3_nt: TGTGCCAGCTCGAGGACAGCGACGAACACCGGGGAGCTGTTTTTT; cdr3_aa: CASSRTATNTGELFF
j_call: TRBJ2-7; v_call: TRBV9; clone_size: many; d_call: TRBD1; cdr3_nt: TGTGCCAGCAGCCGCTCGGACAGGGGAGACTACGAGCAGTACTTC; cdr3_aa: CASSRSDRGDYEQYF
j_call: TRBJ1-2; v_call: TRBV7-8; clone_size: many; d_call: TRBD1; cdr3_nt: TGTGCCAGCAGCACCATAAGTGGGACAGGGCTGAATGGCTACACCTTC; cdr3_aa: CASSTISGTGLNGYTF
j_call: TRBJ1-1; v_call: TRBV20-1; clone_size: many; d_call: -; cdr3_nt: TGCAGTGCCCATCGGACGGCAGAAGCTTTCTTT; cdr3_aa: CSAHRTAEAFF
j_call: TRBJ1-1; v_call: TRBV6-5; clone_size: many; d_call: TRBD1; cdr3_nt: TGTGCCAGCAGTTCCTCGACAGGGAAAACCACTGAAGCTTTCTTT; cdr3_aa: CASSSSTGKTTEAFF
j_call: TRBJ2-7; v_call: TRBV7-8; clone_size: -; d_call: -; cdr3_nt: TGTCCCAGCAGCTTAGCAACCTACGAGCAGTACTTC; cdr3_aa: CPSSLATYEQYF
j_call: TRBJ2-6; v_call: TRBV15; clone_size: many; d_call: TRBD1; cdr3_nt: TGTGCCACCAGCCCTCGACAGGGGTCTGGGGCCAACGTCCTGACTTTC; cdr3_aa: CATSPRQGSGANVLTF
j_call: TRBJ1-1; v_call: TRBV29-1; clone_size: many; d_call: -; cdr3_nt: TGCAGCGTTGAAGCTGAACAGCTTCGAACAACTGAAGCTTTCTTT; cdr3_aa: CSVEAEQLRTTEAFF
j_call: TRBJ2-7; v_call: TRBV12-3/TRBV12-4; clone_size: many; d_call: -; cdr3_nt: TGTGCCACCGCTCGGGGGGAACAGGGCCCCCCCGAGCAGTACTTC; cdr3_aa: CATARGEQGPPEQYF
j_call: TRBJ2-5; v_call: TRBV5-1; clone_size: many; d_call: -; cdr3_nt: TGCGCCAGCAGCTTGGCAGACACCGTTTGGGGGGGCGAAACCCAGTACTTC; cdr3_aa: CASSLADTVWGGETQYF
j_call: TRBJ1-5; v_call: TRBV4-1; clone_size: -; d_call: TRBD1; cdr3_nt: TGCGCCAGCAGCCAAGTGAGGGGACAGGGTCAGCCCCAGCATTTT; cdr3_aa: CASSQVRGQGQPQHF
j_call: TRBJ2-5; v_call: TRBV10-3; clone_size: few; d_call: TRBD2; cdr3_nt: TGTGCCATCAGTGAGTCGACTAGCGGATTCCAAGAGACCCAGTACTTC; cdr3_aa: CAISESTSGFQETQYF
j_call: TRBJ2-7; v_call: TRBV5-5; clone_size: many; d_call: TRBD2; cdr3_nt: TGTGCCAGCAGCTTGATCGGGCGGGAGAGGTACGAGCAGTACTTC; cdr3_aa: CASSLIGRERYEQYF
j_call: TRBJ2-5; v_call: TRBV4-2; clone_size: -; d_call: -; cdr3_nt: TGTGCCAGCAGCCAAGATAGAGGGCGGGGTGGGGAAGAGACACAGTACTTC; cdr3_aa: CASSQDRGRGGEETQYF
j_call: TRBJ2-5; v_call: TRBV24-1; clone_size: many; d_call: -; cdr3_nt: TGTGCCACCAGTGCCTTGGGATCCCAAGAGACCCAGTACTTC; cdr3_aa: CATSALGSQETQYF
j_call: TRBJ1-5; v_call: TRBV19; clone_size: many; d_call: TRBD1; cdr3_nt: TGTGCCAGTTGCCTTGGAACAGGGGGTGGAGGCAATCAGCCCCAGCATTTT; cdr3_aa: CASCLGTGGGGNQPQHF
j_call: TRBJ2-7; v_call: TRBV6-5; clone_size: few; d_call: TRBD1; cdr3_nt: TGTGCCAGCAGTTACTCCGGGACAGGGGGGCTACGCGAGCAGTACTTC; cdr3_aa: CASSYSGTGGLREQYF
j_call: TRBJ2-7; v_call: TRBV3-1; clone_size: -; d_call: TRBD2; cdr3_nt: TGTGCCAGCAGCCCCTTCGGGACTAGCGGGAGCTCCTACGAGCAGTACTTC; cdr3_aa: CASSPFGTSGSSYEQYF
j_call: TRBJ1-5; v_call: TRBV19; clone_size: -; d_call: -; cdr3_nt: TGTGCCAGTGCGGACAGAACAAATCAGCCCCAGCATTTT; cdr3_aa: CASADRTNQPQHF
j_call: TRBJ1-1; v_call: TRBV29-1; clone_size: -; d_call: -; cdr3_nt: TGCAGCGCCATTCCTCGGGACATCATGAACACTGAAGCTTTCTTT; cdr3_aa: CSAIPRDIMNTEAFF
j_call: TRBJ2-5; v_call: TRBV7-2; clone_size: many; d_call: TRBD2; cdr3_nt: TGTGCCAGCAGCTTACTAGGGACTAGCAGAGTTGAAGAGACCCAGTACTTC; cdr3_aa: CASSLLGTSRVEETQYF
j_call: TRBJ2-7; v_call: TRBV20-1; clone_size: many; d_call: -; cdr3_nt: TGCAGTGCTAGAGACAGGGTAAAGTCCTACGAGCAGTACTTC; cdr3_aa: CSARDRVKSYEQYF
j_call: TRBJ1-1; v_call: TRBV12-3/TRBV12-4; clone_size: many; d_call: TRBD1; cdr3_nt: TGTGCCAGCAGTCCGGGACAGGGACGCACTGAAGCTTTCTTT; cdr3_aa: CASSPGQGRTEAFF
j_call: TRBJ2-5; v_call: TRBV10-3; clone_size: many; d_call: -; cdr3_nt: TGTGCCATCAGTGACCTCAAGGGCGGAGTACTCCAAGAGACCCAGTACTTC; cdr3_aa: CAISDLKGGVLQETQYF
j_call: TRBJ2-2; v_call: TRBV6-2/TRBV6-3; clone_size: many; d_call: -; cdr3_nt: TGTGCCAGCAGATACGGTCACACCGGGGAGCTGTTTTTT; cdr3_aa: CASRYGHTGELFF
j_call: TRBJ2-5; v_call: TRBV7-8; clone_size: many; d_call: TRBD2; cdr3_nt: TGTGCCAGCAGCTTAGCGGGGATAGCGGGAACCAAGTACTTC; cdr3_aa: CASSLAGIAGTKYF
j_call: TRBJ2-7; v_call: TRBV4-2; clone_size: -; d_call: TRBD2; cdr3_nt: TGTGCCAGCAGCCGCGGGGGGGGCAGCGGGGGATCCTACGAGCAGTACTTC; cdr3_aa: CASSRGGGSGGSYEQYF
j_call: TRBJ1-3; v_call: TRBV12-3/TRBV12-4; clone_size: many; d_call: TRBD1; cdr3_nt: TGTGCCAGCACGAACAGGGGCTACTCTGGAAACACCATATATTTT; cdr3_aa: CASTNRGYSGNTIYF
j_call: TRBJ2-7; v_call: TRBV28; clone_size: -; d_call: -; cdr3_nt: TGTGCCAGCAGTTTGGTCCAGGGCCTCCGGGCCCTCTACAAGCAGTACTTC; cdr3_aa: CASSLVQGLRALYKQYF
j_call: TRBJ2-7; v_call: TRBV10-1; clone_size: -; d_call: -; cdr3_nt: TGCGCCAGCAGTGAGACACAGGGATTCGAGCAGTACTTC; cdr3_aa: CASSETQGFEQYF
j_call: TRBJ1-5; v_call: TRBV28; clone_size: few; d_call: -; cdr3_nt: TGTGCCAGCAGACTACTACCCTCCGGGCCCCAGCATTTT; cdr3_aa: CASRLLPSGPQHF
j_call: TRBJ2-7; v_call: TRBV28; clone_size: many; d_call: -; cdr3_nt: TGTGCCAGCACCGCCGTAAGGCCTAAATACGAGCAGTACTTC; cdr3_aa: CASTAVRPKYEQYF